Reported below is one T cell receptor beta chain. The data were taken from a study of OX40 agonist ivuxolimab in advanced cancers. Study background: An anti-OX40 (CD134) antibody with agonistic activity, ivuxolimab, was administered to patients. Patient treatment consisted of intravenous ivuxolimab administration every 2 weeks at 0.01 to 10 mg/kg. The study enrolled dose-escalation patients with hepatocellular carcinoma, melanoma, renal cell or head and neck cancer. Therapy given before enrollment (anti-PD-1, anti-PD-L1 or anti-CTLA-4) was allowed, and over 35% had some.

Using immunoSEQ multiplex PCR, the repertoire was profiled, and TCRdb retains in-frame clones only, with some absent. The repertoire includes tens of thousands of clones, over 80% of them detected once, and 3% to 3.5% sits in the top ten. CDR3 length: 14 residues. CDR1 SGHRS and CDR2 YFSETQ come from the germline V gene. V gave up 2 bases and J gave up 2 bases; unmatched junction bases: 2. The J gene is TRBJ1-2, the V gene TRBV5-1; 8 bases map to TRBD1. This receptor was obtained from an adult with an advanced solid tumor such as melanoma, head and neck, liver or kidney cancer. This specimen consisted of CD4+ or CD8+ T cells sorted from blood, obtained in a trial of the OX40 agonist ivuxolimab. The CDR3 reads CASSLRQGNYGYTF. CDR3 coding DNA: TGCGCCAGCAGCTTAAGACAGGGGAACTATGGCTACACCTTC.